Below, 10 T cell receptor beta chains from the same sample are listed, as sequenced in a study of OX40 agonist ivuxolimab in advanced cancers. Sequenced by immunoSEQ multiplex PCR; TCRdb stores in-frame clones only, minus some. The table shows more than 50,000 clones, with 84% occurring only once. Sequenced here: CD4+ or CD8+ T cells sorted from blood, sampled in a trial of the OX40 agonist ivuxolimab. These receptors originate from an adult with an advanced solid tumor such as melanoma, head and neck, liver or kidney cancer.

The chain employs TRBV7-3 and TRBJ2-5, with 11 bases identical to TRBD2. This CDR3 has 15 residues. The V segment lost 5 bases and the J segment 4 bases; nucleotides outside the gene matches: 6. Germline CDR1 reads SGHTA; CDR2 reads FQGTGA. The chain's CDR3 is CASSRGLAGGETQYF. In DNA, the CDR3 is TGTGCCAGCAGCCGTGGACTAGCGGGCGGAGAGACCCAGTACTTC.

The rearrangement joins TRBV6-1 to TRBJ1-6; 7 nucleotides agree with TRBD1. Germline trimming cut 7 bases from V and 4 bases from J; bases unmatched to any gene: 7. Germline V gene data show CDR1 as MNHNS and CDR2 as SASEGT. This CDR3 is built from 15 residues. CDR3 nucleotides: TGTGCCAGCAATCGGACAGGCAAGTATAATTCACCCCTCCACTTT. The encoded protein is CASNRTGKYNSPLHF.

The chain employs TRBV9 and TRBJ1-5; D is uncertain. V was shortened by 0 bases and J by 2 bases, with 9 bases between the two germline ends. From germline, CDR1 is SGDLS and CDR2 YYNGEE. The CDR3 is 15 residues long. For the CDR3, the DNA is TGTGCCAGCAGCGTAGGGCCGAATGGCAATCAGCCCCAGCATTTT. Protein sequence: CASSVGPNGNQPQHF.

This chain uses TRBV7-9 with TRBJ1-5; possibly TRBD1 for D (6 bases). Germline V gene sequence: CDR1 SEHNR, CDR2 FQNEAQ (reference sequence). The CDR3 is 14 residues long. Between the trimmed V and J ends, which lost 1 base and 6 bases, there was a span of 10 bases. The CDR3 protein is CASSLDRGGQPQHF. The CDR3 region has the DNA TGTGCCAGCAGCTTAGACAGAGGGGGTCAGCCCCAGCATTTT. Combining the CDR3 with reference TRBV7-9 and TRBJ1-5 gives the whole variable domain DTGVSQNPRHKITKRGQNVTFRCDPISEHNRLYWYRQTLGQGPEFLTYFQNEAQLEKSRLLSDRFSAERPKGSFSTLEIQRTEQGDSAMYLCASSLDRGGQPQHFGDGTRLSIL.

The rearrangement joins TRBV7-2 to TRBJ2-5; 7 nucleotides line up with TRBD2. Germline assignment: CDR1 SGHTA and CDR2 FQGNSA. Trimming took 5 bases from V and 5 from J; bases not matched to a gene: 14. CDR3 length: 16 amino acids. CDR3 bases: TGTGCCAGCAGCGTTACTAGCGACCCCGGTTTGGAGACCCAGTACTTC. It yields the protein CASSVTSDPGLETQYF. The entire variable domain, with the rest obtained from reference TRBV7-2 and TRBJ2-5, is as follows: GAGVSQSPSNKVTEKGKDVELRCDPISGHTALYWYRQSLGQGLEFLIYFQGNSAPDKSGLPSDRFSAERTGGSVSTLTIQRTQQEDSAVYLCASSVTSDPGLETQYFGPGTRLLVL.

In nucleotides, the CDR3 is TGTGCCAGCCTTGGGTACACAGATACGCAGTATTTT. It specifies CASLGYTDTQYF. J is TRBJ2-3 and V is TRBV28, with D hard to call. V was trimmed by 8 bases and J by 2 bases, leaving 8 bases between them. Germline lookup yields CDR1 MDHEN and CDR2 SYDVKM. The CDR3 is 12 residues long.

The rearrangement uses TRBV5-4 and TRBJ2-3; no definite D call. CDR1 and CDR2 (germline): SGHNT, YYREEE (reference sequence). The CDR3 spans 15 residues. The germline V and J ends were trimmed by 4 bases and 0 bases, with 12 bases remaining between them. CDR3 coding DNA: TGTGCCAGCAGCCCGTCGTGGGCCAGCACAGATACGCAGTATTTT. It is translated as CASSPSWASTDTQYF.

CDR3 DNA sequence: TGTGCCAGCAGCTGGAGCGGAGCCACCGGGGAGCTGTTTTTT. Its protein product is CASSWSGATGELFF. This chain uses TRBV11-2 with TRBJ2-2, with D tentatively TRBD2 (5 bases). The CDR3 runs 14 residues. Trimming removed 4 bases from V and 4 bases from J, with 10 bases in between. Germline CDR1 SGHAT, CDR2 FQNNGV.

This clone has only one observation. The rearrangement links TRBV6-5 to TRBJ2-7; TRBD1 aligns across 8 bases. Trimming took 4 bases from V and 7 from J; bases not matched to a gene: 6. Per the germline V gene, CDR1 is MNHEY and CDR2 is SVGAGI. The CDR3 has 13 residues. The chain's CDR3 is CASSFGTGREQYF. The CDR3 DNA reads as TGTGCCAGCAGTTTCGGGACAGGCAGGGAGCAGTACTTC.

The chain couples TRBV28 to TRBJ1-5; 7 nucleotides line up with TRBD1. The CDR3 runs 16 residues. The V gene end was trimmed by 8 bases and the J gene end by 0 bases; junction bases not matched to a gene: 10. Germline CDR1 is MDHEN and CDR2 is SYDVKM. The CDR3 sequence is CASQRDSRLSNQPQHF. Here the CDR3 DNA reads TGTGCCAGCCAAAGGGACAGCCGCCTTAGCAATCAGCCCCAGCATTTT.